The rows below give T cell receptor beta chains drawn from one sample of a study of cytomegalovirus exposure and HLA in healthy donors. Measured with immunoSEQ multiplex PCR; TCRdb has only the in-frame clones, and not every one. The table records 80,000 to 100,000 clones, approximately 71% of them present only once. The sequencing input was PBMCs. The origin of the receptors is a woman aged 18-30 years in good health and CMV-seropositive. Both conserved end residues are part of each CDR3. Fields, in order: clone size, V gene, D gene, J gene, CDR3 protein, CDR3 DNA. The D gene is left open where the match is weak. The size of a clone is reported for some rows only, either as once, few or many, or as a class for expanded clones.

clone size: -; V gene: TRBV7-3; D gene: TRBD2; J gene: TRBJ2-2; CDR3 protein: CASSRLAGLTGELFF; CDR3 DNA: TGTGCCAGCAGCCGACTAGCGGGGCTTACCGGGGAGCTGTTTTTT
clone size: -; V gene: TRBV9; D gene: -; J gene: TRBJ1-2; CDR3 protein: CASSDNRADNYGYTF; CDR3 DNA: TGTGCCAGCAGCGACAACAGGGCGGATAACTATGGCTACACCTTC
clone size: -; V gene: TRBV25-1; D gene: -; J gene: TRBJ2-5; CDR3 protein: CASSTRGRETQYF; CDR3 DNA: TGTGCCAGCAGTACAAGGGGCCGAGAGACCCAGTACTTC
clone size: -; V gene: TRBV6-5; D gene: TRBD1; J gene: TRBJ1-4; CDR3 protein: CASSRTGESEKLFF; CDR3 DNA: TGTGCCAGCAGTAGGACAGGGGAATCGGAAAAACTGTTTTTT
clone size: -; V gene: TRBV5-6; D gene: TRBD2; J gene: TRBJ2-5; CDR3 protein: CASSLELAGVKQETQYF; CDR3 DNA: TGTGCCAGCAGCTTGGAACTAGCGGGGGTAAAACAAGAGACCCAGTACTTC
clone size: few; V gene: TRBV2; D gene: -; J gene: TRBJ1-2; CDR3 protein: CATPGQLYNIGYTF; CDR3 DNA: TGTGCCACCCCAGGGCAGCTCTATAATATCGGCTACACCTTC
clone size: -; V gene: TRBV9; D gene: TRBD1; J gene: TRBJ1-2; CDR3 protein: CASSVGSGGINYGYTF; CDR3 DNA: TGTGCCAGCAGCGTAGGGTCAGGGGGGATAAACTATGGCTACACCTTC
clone size: -; V gene: TRBV9; D gene: -; J gene: TRBJ2-3; CDR3 protein: CASSGEDTQYF; CDR3 DNA: TGTGCCAGCAGCGGAGAGGATACGCAGTATTTT
clone size: -; V gene: TRBV19; D gene: -; J gene: TRBJ1-2; CDR3 protein: CASSIEGVTNYGYTF; CDR3 DNA: TGTGCCAGTAGTATAGAGGGAGTGACTAACTATGGCTACACCTTC
clone size: -; V gene: TRBV7-2; D gene: TRBD2; J gene: TRBJ2-5; CDR3 protein: CASSLELAGGKETQYF; CDR3 DNA: TGTGCCAGCAGCTTAGAACTAGCGGGGGGGAAGGAGACCCAGTACTTC
clone size: -; V gene: TRBV11-3; D gene: TRBD1; J gene: TRBJ1-1; CDR3 protein: CASSLAHGQGAKNTEAFF; CDR3 DNA: TGTGCCAGCAGCTTAGCTCATGGACAGGGGGCGAAGAACACTGAAGCTTTCTTT
clone size: -; V gene: TRBV11-2; D gene: TRBD1; J gene: TRBJ2-7; CDR3 protein: CASSLSGQGVEQYF; CDR3 DNA: TGTGCCAGCAGCTTATCAGGACAGGGCGTCGAGCAGTACTTC